The source of this TCR beta chain is a study of T cells in Graves' hyperthyroidism and ophthalmopathy. The TCR beta CDR3 regions underwent amplification using RNA transcripts as the source. Initially, a first-round RT-PCR of the TCR CDR3 employed the HTBI primer set. TCRdb recomputed calls from the multiplex PCR reads with MiXCR, one row per CDR3 protein. This repertoire shows 500,000 to 650,000 distinct CDR3 sequences, about a sixth found once; its top ten account for under 20%. Germline CDR1 reads SNHLY; CDR2 reads FYNNEI. Trimming left V 3 bases short and J 3 bases short, with 11 bases between. This CDR3 contains 14 residues. Subjects with ophthalmopathy showed a Clinical Activity Score no lower than 3, a NOSPECS grade no lower than 4, and a duration shorter than 3 months. It was uncontrolled infection, other autoimmune disease, pregnancy or lactation that excluded patients. Orbital computed tomography, thyroid ultrasound, serum thyroxine and TRAb, and clinical symptoms together informed the diagnoses. Extraction of PBMCs used 8 to 10 ml of fresh peripheral blood.

The TCR originated in a woman under 30 with Graves' ophthalmopathy. The chain joins TRBV2 to TRBJ1-2; D is unresolved. Sequences were obtained from blood. CDR3 DNA sequence: TGTGCCAGCAGTGATGTTACGGGGTACTATGGCTACACCTTC. The encoded protein is CASSDVTGYYGYTF.